Listed below are T cell receptor beta chains from one sample, sequenced in a study of T cells in Graves' hyperthyroidism and ophthalmopathy. TCRdb called the multiplex PCR reads again in MiXCR, with one record for every CDR3 protein. The sample contains 550,000 to 700,000 distinct CDR3 sequences, 35% to 55% of which appear only once. What was sequenced was peripheral blood or thyroid tissue (not recorded which). These receptors all stem from an adult woman with Graves' disease, either hyperthyroidism or ophthalmopathy (not recorded which). Both conserved end residues are part of each CDR3. Each record gives: clone size, D gene, V gene, J gene, CDR3 length, CDR3 DNA, CDR3 protein. The D gene is left open where the match is weak. The size field is filled for only some rows; it gives once, few, many or a size class.

many	TRBD2	TRBV6-1	TRBJ2-5	17	TGTGCCAGCAGTAAAGGACTAGCGGGAGGAACAGGGGAGACCCAGTACTTC	CASSKGLAGGTGETQYF
NA	NA	TRBV7-2	TRBJ1-1	12	TGTGCCAGCAGCATGGGCCTCGGTACAACTTTCTTT	CASSMGLGTTFF
many	NA	TRBV7-9	TRBJ1-6	14	TGTGCCAGCAGCTTAGGTCACCCTAATTCACCCCTCCACTTT	CASSLGHPNSPLHF
NA	NA	TRBV15	TRBJ2-5	15	TGTGCCACCAGCAGCTTAGGGACGACAACGGGGACCCAGTACTTC	CATSSLGTTTGTQYF
many	TRBD1	TRBV5-1	TRBJ1-1	15	TGCGCCAGCAGCTCGAATACAGGGGGGTTAACTGAAGCTTTCTTT	CASSSNTGGLTEAFF
NA	TRBD1	TRBV2	TRBJ1-4	16	TGTGCCAGCAGAAAGACAGGGATAGCGTCTAATGAAAAACTGTTTTTT	CASRKTGIASNEKLFF
many	NA	TRBV5-1	TRBJ2-2	15	TGCGCCAGCAAGGGAGGGGGAGCGAACACCGGGGAGCTGTTTTTT	CASKGGGANTGELFF
many	NA	TRBV4-1	TRBJ2-2	13	TGCGCCAGCAGCCATCTTTACACCGGGGAGCTGTTTTTT	CASSHLYTGELFF
NA	NA	TRBV7-2	TRBJ2-5	11	TGTGCCAGCAGCTCCCCATTAACCCAGTACTTC	CASSSPLTQYF
few	TRBD1	TRBV7-9	TRBJ1-2	12	TGTGCCAGCAGCTTAGGGACAGGGAGCTACACCTTC	CASSLGTGSYTF
many	NA	TRBV7-9	TRBJ2-7	15	TGTGCCAGCACCGAGGGGGCAGGGAGGAGAGACGAGCAGTACTTC	CASTEGAGRRDEQYF
NA	NA	TRBV29-1	TRBJ1-6	10	TGCAGCTTGGACCATTCACCCCTCCACTTT	CSLDHSPLHF
NA	NA	TRBV19	TRBJ1-5	12	TGTGCCACTAAACAGGCAGGACAGCCCCAGCATTTT	CATKQAGQPQHF
NA	TRBD2	TRBV5-1	TRBJ2-7	16	TGCGCCAGCAGCTTCTTTCTGTCGTTAGCGGGCTACGAGCAGTACTTC	CASSFFLSLAGYEQYF
many	NA	TRBV10-3	TRBJ1-3	14	TGTGCCATCACCGGGGATTATTCTGGAAACACCATATATTTT	CAITGDYSGNTIYF
many	TRBD1	TRBV5-1	TRBJ1-2	15	TGCGCCAGCAGCTCGACAGGGAGCGTTAACTATGGCTACACCTTC	CASSSTGSVNYGYTF
few	NA	TRBV29-1	TRBJ1-2	14	TGCAGTTCTGCGGGGAGTACGTCTGGATATGGCTACACCTTC	CSSAGSTSGYGYTF
NA	TRBD1	TRBV7-9	TRBJ1-6	15	TGTGCCAGCAGCTCCCGGACAGGGTTGGATTCACCCCTCCACTTT	CASSSRTGLDSPLHF
many	NA	TRBV7-9	TRBJ1-2	14	TGTGCCAGCAGCTTAGAGACAGTGAGCTATGGCTACACCTTC	CASSLETVSYGYTF
NA	TRBD2	TRBV7-9	TRBJ2-1	14	TGTGCCAGCCTCGGTATAGCGGGAAGGGGTGAGCAGTTCTTC	CASLGIAGRGEQFF
NA	NA	TRBV2	TRBJ2-7	15	TGTGCCAGCAGTGCCGGCGGGACACCTTCCTACGAGCAGTACTTC	CASSAGGTPSYEQYF
many	NA	TRBV7-3	TRBJ2-2	14	TGTGCCAGCAGCATTCGCTTTGGCTCCGGGGAGCTGTTTTTT	CASSIRFGSGELFF
NA	TRBD2	TRBV20-1	TRBJ2-2	16	TGCAGTGCTAGAGCTAGCGGGAGAGGTTCTGCCGGGGAGCTGTTTTTT	CSARASGRGSAGELFF
NA	TRBD1	TRBV5-1	TRBJ1-2	15	TGCGCCAGCAGCGCACGGCGACAGGGCAACTATGGCTACACCTTC	CASSARRQGNYGYTF
many	NA	TRBV12-3/TRBV12-4	TRBJ1-5	13	TGTGCCAGCAGTTTAGGGGGTACTCAGCCCCAGCATTTT	CASSLGGTQPQHF
many	NA	TRBV20-1	TRBJ1-5	15	TGCAGTGCTAGAGATATTGGGGGGGCAGGTCAGCCCCAGCATTTT	CSARDIGGAGQPQHF
NA	NA	TRBV18	TRBJ2-5	17	TGTGCCAGCTCACCAAGGGGGTCAGGCGGGATGCGTGAGACCCAGTACTTC	CASSPRGSGGMRETQYF
many	NA	TRBV3-1	TRBJ1-2	14	TGTGCCAGCAGCCAAGCTCTGCGGGGTCATGGCTACACCTTC	CASSQALRGHGYTF
many	NA	TRBV20-1	TRBJ1-4	14	TGCAGTGCTAGAGATTCGGCAGGGGAGGCAAAACTGTTTTTT	CSARDSAGEAKLFF
NA	NA	TRBV15	TRBJ2-2	16	TGTGCCACCAGCAGGGACGGGACATTGAACACCGGGGAGCTGTTTTTT	CATSRDGTLNTGELFF
NA	NA	TRBV10-3	TRBJ2-7	14	TGTGCCATCAGTGGCCGGGTCGGGTCCGACGAGCAGTACTTC	CAISGRVGSDEQYF
many	NA	TRBV10-3	TRBJ1-1	14	TGTGCCATCAGGGAAGGCGGGGTTGGCACTGAAGCTTTCTTT	CAIREGGVGTEAFF
many	NA	TRBV6-4	TRBJ2-3	16	TGTGCCAGCAGTGAGCACAGCTTATCTAGCACAGATACGCAGTATTTT	CASSEHSLSSTDTQYF
few	NA	TRBV10-3	TRBJ2-5	11	TGTGCCACGTGGGGGGAGGAGACCCAGTACTTC	CATWGEETQYF
many	NA	TRBV29-1	TRBJ1-3	12	TGCAGCGTTGAAGATGTTGGAAACACCATATATTTT	CSVEDVGNTIYF
NA	TRBD2	TRBV24-1	TRBJ2-5	16	TGTGCCACCAGTGATACTAGCGGGAGACGGCCAGAGACCCAGTACTTC	CATSDTSGRRPETQYF
NA	TRBD1	TRBV5-1	TRBJ1-1	13	TGCGCCAGTAAGACAGGGAGGGACACTGAAGCTTTCTTT	CASKTGRDTEAFF